Listed here are 29 T cell receptor beta chains from one sample, sequenced in a study of OX40 agonist ivuxolimab in advanced cancers. Using immunoSEQ multiplex PCR, the repertoire was profiled, and TCRdb retains in-frame clones only, with some absent. Found here are about 73,000 clones, more than 85% of them singletons; the top ten hold under 10%. The sample was CD4+ or CD8+ T cells sorted from blood, taken in a trial of the OX40 agonist ivuxolimab. Receptors originate from an adult with an advanced solid tumor such as melanoma, head and neck, liver or kidney cancer.

The rearrangement uses TRBV4-1 and TRBJ2-7, with TRBD1 matching 9 bases. V was pared by 5 bases and J by 3 bases, with 2 bases of the junction left unmatched. There are 13 residues in the CDR3. Germline V gene lookup returns CDR1 MGHRA and CDR2 YSYEKL. As DNA, the CDR3 is TGCGCCAGCAGCGGGACAGGGTTCTACGAGCAGTACTTC. Translating gives CASSGTGFYEQYF.

In its sample, this clone was seen a few times. V usage is TRBV4-1 and J usage is TRBJ2-7; D remains ambiguous. Germline V gene sequence: CDR1 MGHRA, CDR2 YSYEKL. Deletions cut 0 bases from V and 7 bases from J, with 10 bases between. The CDR3 runs to 13 residues. CDR3 bases: TGCGCCAGCAGCCAAGAAAGGTTTTGGGAGCAGTACTTC. Protein sequence: CASSQERFWEQYF.

CDR3 region: CASSLPGLNGYTF. For the CDR3, the DNA is TGTGCCAGCAGCTTGCCCGGCCTAAATGGCTACACCTTC. This chain joins TRBV5-8 and TRBJ1-2, with D unresolved. Germline V gene data show CDR1 as SGHTS and CDR2 as YDEGEE. This CDR3 region has 13 residues. Trimming left V 1 base short and J 6 bases short, with 10 bases between.

The rearrangement links TRBV5-5 to TRBJ1-5; D gene unclear. The V end was cut by 4 bases, the J end by 6 bases, with 23 bases between. This CDR3 has 17 amino acids. Germline CDR1 and CDR2: SGHKS and YYEKEE (reference sequence). The CDR3 here is CASSPSGWQEDPQPQHF. Written as DNA, the CDR3 is TGTGCCAGCAGCCCATCTGGGTGGCAGGAGGATCCTCAGCCCCAGCATTTT.

The CDR3: CASSTVGEIEAFF. Written as DNA, the CDR3 is TGTGCCAGCAGCACAGTGGGCGAGATTGAAGCTTTCTTT. V usage is TRBV6-5 and J usage is TRBJ1-1; D gene unclear. CDR3 length equals 13 residues. Germline assignment: CDR1 MNHEY and CDR2 SVGAGI. V was pared by 6 bases and J by 7 bases, with 15 bases between.

The sample holds a few counts of this clone. The chain recombines TRBV7-3 with TRBJ2-1, with D unclear. The CDR3 covers 13 residues. Looked up from germline, CDR1 is SGHTA and CDR2 is FQGTGA. The V and J ends lost 3 bases and 5 bases respectively, with 8 bases between them. This chain's CDR3 is CASSFGNNNEQFF. CDR3 DNA: TGTGCCAGCAGCTTCGGAAACAACAATGAGCAGTTCTTC.

V gene TRBV5-1 combines with J gene TRBJ2-7, with 10 positions matching TRBD1. Germline V lookup: CDR1 SGHRS, CDR2 YFSETQ. With 0 bases clipped from V and 4 bases from J, the junction kept 10 bases outside the gene matches. The CDR3 is 17 residues long. The CDR3 DNA reads as TGCGCCAGCAGCTTGGTTTACGGGACAGGGGACCCGTACGAGCAGTACTTC. It specifies CASSLVYGTGDPYEQYF.

V gene TRBV13 combines with J gene TRBJ2-7, with no clear D. Germline-derived CDR1 and CDR2 are PRHDT and FYEKMQ (reference sequence). The CDR3 length is 12 residues. V lost 5 bases to trimming and J lost 6 bases, with 11 bases between them. In nucleotides, the CDR3 is TGTGCCAGCAGCCGGCCCCTTGGCGAGCAGTACTTC. Protein: CASSRPLGEQYF.

This chain joins TRBV7-9 and TRBJ1-2; TRBD1 agrees at 8 bases. The CDR3 has 16 residues. Germline assignment: CDR1 SEHNR and CDR2 FQNEAQ (reference sequence). The V gene end was trimmed by 4 bases and the J gene end by 3 bases; junction bases not matched to a gene: 10. The CDR3 sequence: CASSSPGQVFYYGYTF. The CDR3, as DNA: TGTGCCAGCAGCTCTCCGGGACAGGTTTTTTACTATGGCTACACCTTC.

The gene calls are TRBV18 and TRBJ1-2; 8 bases align to TRBD1. The V segment lost 3 bases and the J segment 4 bases; nucleotides outside the gene matches: 7. This CDR3 comprises 15 residues. Germline lookup yields CDR1 KGHSH and CDR2 LQKENI. The CDR3 region has the DNA TGTGCCAGCTCACCGCCGGGGACAGGACCCTATGGCTACACCTTC. Translation gives CASSPPGTGPYGYTF.

This chain connects TRBV29-1 to TRBJ1-1; no definite D call. The CDR3 is made up of 14 amino acids. Trimming pared 4 bases from V and 4 bases from J, leaving 16 bases between. The V gene's germline CDR1 is SQVTM and CDR2 ANQGSEA. CDR3 DNA: TGCAGCGTTGTCTACAGACGGTTAACCACTGAAGCTTTCTTT. Its translation is CSVVYRRLTTEAFF.

The CDR3, as DNA: TGTGCCAGCAGTTACGGACCCGGGACAGGCTATGGCTACACCTTC. This sequence encodes CASSYGPGTGYGYTF. The V gene is TRBV6-6, the J gene TRBJ1-2, with 8 bases aligning to TRBD1. CDR3 length equals 15 residues. Trimming cost V 2 bases and J 4 bases; bases outside gene matches: 6. Germline loops: CDR1 MNHNY, CDR2 SVGAGI (reference sequence).

The V and J genes are TRBV6-5 and TRBJ1-2, with D maybe TRBD1 (6 bases). In germline, CDR1 is MNHEY, CDR2 SVGAGI. Trimming cost V 2 bases and J 4 bases, with 14 bases left between them. CDR3 length: 15 amino acids. CDR3 coding DNA: TGTGCCAGCAGTTACCCGGAAGGGGGAGGCTATGGCTACACCTTC. Residues: CASSYPEGGGYGYTF.

The chain carries TRBV5-8 and TRBJ2-1; 7 bases match TRBD1. The CDR3 is 15 amino acids. Germline V CDR1 and CDR2: SGHTS, YDEGEE. The V and J ends lost 3 bases and 4 bases, in that order; junction bases with no gene match: 7. CDR3 in amino acids: CASSSGTEEYNEQFF. For the CDR3, the DNA is TGTGCCAGCAGCTCAGGGACAGAGGAATACAATGAGCAGTTCTTC.

V and J are TRBV2 and TRBJ2-7; a weak D match, TRBD2 (5 bases). CDR3 size: 14 residues. Germline-derived CDR1 and CDR2 are SNHLY and FYNNEI. Deletions cut 0 bases from V and 2 bases from J, with 8 bases between. The CDR3 loop is CASSEAAGAYEQYF. For the CDR3, the DNA is TGTGCCAGCAGTGAAGCTGCCGGGGCCTACGAGCAGTACTTC.

The chain joins TRBV9 to TRBJ2-7; possible D gene TRBD1, 6 bases. The CDR3 extends over 14 amino acids. V was shortened by 4 bases and J by 0 bases, with 11 bases between the two germline ends. CDR1 is SGDLS and CDR2 is YYNGEE in the germline V gene. The CDR3 spells CASSFQGSSYEQYF. The CDR3 nucleotides read TGTGCCAGCAGCTTTCAGGGGAGCTCCTACGAGCAGTACTTC.

The chain carries TRBV11-2 and TRBJ2-7; D is unclear. With 2 bases removed from V and 1 base from J, the gap between germline ends came to 15 bases. The CDR3 spans 16 residues. CDR1 and CDR2 (germline): SGHAT, FQNNGV. The CDR3 spells CASSLPPGIVSYEQYF. For the CDR3, the DNA is TGTGCCAGCAGCTTACCCCCTGGGATAGTTTCCTACGAGCAGTACTTC.

The rearrangement uses TRBV9 and TRBJ1-5, with D unresolved. V lost 4 bases and J lost 0, with 11 bases in between. This CDR3 is 15 amino acids long. The germline gives CDR1 SGDLS, CDR2 YYNGEE. As DNA, the CDR3 is TGTGCCAGCAGCCCCTTCAGGAATAGCAATCAGCCCCAGCATTTT. Translated, it gives CASSPFRNSNQPQHF. Drawing the rest from reference TRBV9 and TRBJ1-5, the complete variable domain is DSGVTQTPKHLITATGQRVTLRCSPRSGDLSVYWYQQSLDQGLQFLIQYYNGEERAKGNILERFSAQQFPDLHSELNLSSLELGDSALYFCASSPFRNSNQPQHFGDGTRLSIL.

In this sample, this clone turned up once. The rearrangement joins TRBV9 to TRBJ1-2; D possibly corresponds to TRBD1 (5 bases). From germline, CDR1 is SGDLS and CDR2 YYNGEE. The CDR3 consists of 19 residues. Trimming left V 3 bases short and J 0 bases short, with 24 bases between. CDR3 bases: TGTGCCAGCAGCGCTCCCGCGGGGGAAGGGAACCTTACTAACTATGGCTACACCTTC. Encoded protein: CASSAPAGEGNLTNYGYTF.

The chain carries TRBV7-9 and TRBJ1-2, with 7 bases fitting TRBD1. The germline gives CDR1 SEHNR, CDR2 FQNEAQ (reference sequence). V gave up 3 bases and J gave up 6 bases; unmatched junction bases: 7. The CDR3 is made up of 14 amino acids. Here the CDR3 reads CASSFGEGADGYTF. The CDR3 bases are TGTGCCAGCAGCTTTGGGGAGGGGGCGGATGGCTACACCTTC. The full variable domain, its missing parts supplied by reference TRBV7-9 and TRBJ1-2, is DTGVSQNPRHKITKRGQNVTFRCDPISEHNRLYWYRQTLGQGPEFLTYFQNEAQLEKSRLLSDRFSAERPKGSFSTLEIQRTEQGDSAMYLCASSFGEGADGYTFGSGTRLTVV.

The chain recombines TRBV10-3 with TRBJ2-3; D is perhaps TRBD1 or TRBD2 (6 bases each). The V gene's germline CDR1 is ENHRY and CDR2 SYGVKD. This CDR3 region has 15 residues. V was pared by 7 bases and J by 1 base, with 15 bases between. The DNA of the CDR3 is TGTGCCATCATGGGGGGCCCGACCGGCACAGATACGCAGTATTTT. Encoded protein: CAIMGGPTGTDTQYF.

This sequence joins TRBV5-3 and TRBJ1-1; D is uncertain. TRBV5-3 qualifies as an ORF whose function is uncertain. There are 16 residues in the CDR3. V was cut by 4 bases and J by 4 bases, with 20 bases left in between. DNA for the CDR3: TGTGCCAGAAGCCCACCCCGTTGCAGAGAGGGCACTGAAGCTTTCTTT. As protein: CARSPPRCREGTEAFF.

The chain carries TRBV27 and TRBJ2-5; D is ambiguous. V was shortened by 3 bases and J by 2 bases, with 7 bases between the two germline ends. Germline V lookup: CDR1 MNHEY, CDR2 SMNVEV (reference sequence). The CDR3 is 13 residues long. This CDR3 reads CASSFGGQETQYF. The CDR3 nucleotides read TGTGCCAGCAGTTTTGGCGGTCAAGAGACCCAGTACTTC.

The chain links TRBV30 to TRBJ2-5, with D maybe TRBD2 (6 bases). There are 16 residues in the CDR3. CDR1 and CDR2 from the germline V gene are GTSNPN and SVGIG (reference sequence). Trimming took 3 bases from V and 1 from J, leaving 18 bases between them. For the CDR3, the DNA is TGTGCCTGGAGCGTCGGGTTGGGACTGATCCAAGAGACCCAGTACTTC. Translation: CAWSVGLGLIQETQYF.

Only one count was recorded for this clone. The genes are TRBV11-2 and TRBJ2-2; D not resolved. Germline V CDR1 and CDR2: SGHAT, FQNNGV. The CDR3 has 11 amino acids. The germline V and J ends were trimmed by 4 bases and 3 bases, with 0 bases remaining between them. DNA of the CDR3: TGTGCCAGCAGCTACACCGGGGAGCTGTTTTTT. Encoded protein: CASSYTGELFF.

V gene TRBV7-9 combines with J gene TRBJ2-1, with TRBD1 as a possible D gene (6 bases). The CDR3 consists of 14 residues. The germline CDR1 and CDR2 sequences are SEHNR and FQNEAQ (reference sequence). V lost 5 bases and J 3 bases, leaving 11 bases between the germline ends. DNA of the CDR3: TGTGCCAGCAGCCCTCAGACAGGCTACAATGAGCAGTTCTTC. As protein: CASSPQTGYNEQFF.

The rearrangement links TRBV6-1 to TRBJ1-6, with 7 bases aligning to TRBD1. CDR3 length: 15 residues. V lost 8 bases, J lost 2 bases, and 6 bases stayed unmatched. CDR1 MNHNS and CDR2 SASEGT come from the germline V gene. This CDR3 is CASAGTAAYNSPLHF. The CDR3 DNA follows: TGTGCCAGCGCCGGGACAGCCGCCTATAATTCACCCCTCCACTTT.

This chain uses TRBV11-1 with TRBJ2-5, with D perhaps TRBD2 (5 bases). There are 15 residues in the CDR3. V lost 5 bases, J lost 2 bases, and 15 bases lay in between. Germline-derived CDR1 and CDR2 are SGHAT and FQDESV (reference sequence). This CDR3 reads CASSPQRMVQETQYF. CDR3 nucleotide sequence: TGTGCCAGCAGCCCCCAGCGGATGGTGCAAGAGACCCAGTACTTC.

Notes on this clone: As the CDR3 is not closed by the conserved phenylalanine or tryptophan, this likely results from a read error. The DNA is omitted, as the CDR3 cannot be located on it reliably, and the CDR3 follows TCRdb's listing. The rearrangement uses TRBV25-1 and TRBJ1-2; TRBD1, the table's D call, was not compared with the DNA. With termini counted, the CDR3 has 13 amino acids. Germline CDR1 and CDR2: MGHDK and SYGVNS. This CDR3 is CASSVPGQGASRL.